This TCR beta chain was sequenced during a study of shared clonotypes between healthy human individuals. Sequencing used immunoSEQ multiplex PCR; TCRdb keeps in-frame clones, though not all of them. The table has 980,000 or so clones, 70% to 85% seen once. There are 15 residues in the CDR3. With 9 bases clipped from V and 2 bases from J, the junction kept 9 bases outside the gene matches. Germline CDR1 and CDR2: MNHGY and SAAAGT. The clonotype comes from a man in his late teens or twenties in good health. Input material: memory CD4+ T cells sorted from blood. Specified subset: CD45RA-negative fraction. The chain uses TRBV6-8 and TRBJ1-5; 8 nucleotides align to TRBD1. The CDR3 here is CARPFPGQGNQPQHF. In DNA form, the CDR3 reads TGTGCCAGACCATTTCCGGGACAGGGCAATCAGCCCCAGCATTTT.